The rows below give T cell receptor beta chains drawn from one sample of a study of immune reconstitution after stem cell transplant in scleroderma. Using its own MiXCR run on the RT-PCR reads, TCRdb lists one record per CDR3 protein. Of about 1,700 distinct CDR3 sequences listed, around 15% are singletons. This specimen was acquired before or after autologous hematopoietic stem cell transplantation (not recorded which). Receptors were obtained from a female donor with systemic sclerosis. The CDR3 runs from the conserved cysteine through the conserved F or W. The D gene is left open where the match is weak. Rows may omit the clone size; those that give it use once, few, many or a size class.

V	D	size	J	DNA	CDR3
TRBV2	-	large	TRBJ1-1	TGTGCCAGCAGTGACGGGGGAACGGCTGAAGCTTTCTTT	CASSDGGTAEAFF
TRBV20-1	-	few	TRBJ2-1	TGCAGTGCTAGAGGATGGGGGGCGGAGGGGCAGTTCTTC	CSARGWGAEGQFF
TRBV7-2	TRBD1	-	TRBJ2-2	TGTGCCAGCCTAAGGGACAGGCGTTCCACCGGGGAGCTGTTTTTT	CASLRDRRSTGELFF
TRBV20-1	-	-	TRBJ2-5	TGCAGTGCTCCAGGGTTCGGGGCCCAAGAGACCCAGTACTTC	CSAPGFGAQETQYF
TRBV3-1	-	few	TRBJ1-1	TGTGCCAGCACGGGAACAGCCGAAGCTTTCTTT	CASTGTAEAFF
TRBV27	-	-	TRBJ1-5	TGTGCCAGCAGGGAAGGCAGGGCGGGGTATAGCAATCAGCCCCAGCATTTT	CASREGRAGYSNQPQHF
TRBV11-2	-	-	TRBJ2-5	TGTGCCAGCCGCCCCGGGACAAGCCACCGGGAGACCCAGTACTTC	CASRPGTSHRETQYF
TRBV20-1	TRBD1	-	TRBJ1-3	TGCAGTGCTCGCCAGGAGACAGGGCTGATCTCTGGAAACACCATATATTTT	CSARQETGLISGNTIYF
TRBV12-5	-	-	TRBJ2-7	TGTGCTAGAGGTTTCGGGGACGGCTACGAGCAGTACTTC	CARGFGDGYEQYF
TRBV29-1	-	medium-sized	TRBJ2-5	TGCAGCGTTGCAACCGACCAAGAGACCCAGTACTTC	CSVATDQETQYF
TRBV21-1	-	few	TRBJ1-1	TGTGCCAGCAGCAAAGGCGGGGGGCGGAACACTGAAGCTTTCTTT	CASSKGGGRNTEAFF
TRBV4-2	-	-	TRBJ1-5	TGTGCCAGCAGCCAGGGGGAGAACAGGGCCCAGCCCCAGCATTTT	CASSQGENRAQPQHF
TRBV15	TRBD1	large	TRBJ1-1	TGTGCCACCAGCTTCCCCCGGGACAGGGACACTGAAGCTTTCTTT	CATSFPRDRDTEAFF
TRBV27	-	medium-sized	TRBJ2-1	TGTGCCAGCAGTTTTAAGGTGGGCCATGAGCAGTTCTTC	CASSFKVGHEQFF
TRBV19	-	few	TRBJ1-5	TGTGCCAGTAAGGGGGAGAGGACCTATAGCAATCAGCCCCAGCATTTT	CASKGERTYSNQPQHF
TRBV7-2	TRBD2	-	TRBJ2-1	TGTGCCAGCAGCTTAGATCCGCGGGAGGCCCGATACAATGAGCAGTTCTTC	CASSLDPREARYNEQFF
TRBV6-5	-	few	TRBJ2-5	TGTGCCAGCAGCCACGGTGGGGGGCGCCAAGAGACCCAGTACTTC	CASSHGGGRQETQYF
TRBV5-1	TRBD1	-	TRBJ1-2	TGCGCCAGCAGCTTGGAGGGACAGGGGCGGTTGAATGGCTACACCTTC	CASSLEGQGRLNGYTF
TRBV12-3/TRBV12-4	-	medium-sized	TRBJ1-1	TGTGCCAGCAGGTACAGGGTCATGAACACTGAAGCTTTCTTT	CASRYRVMNTEAFF